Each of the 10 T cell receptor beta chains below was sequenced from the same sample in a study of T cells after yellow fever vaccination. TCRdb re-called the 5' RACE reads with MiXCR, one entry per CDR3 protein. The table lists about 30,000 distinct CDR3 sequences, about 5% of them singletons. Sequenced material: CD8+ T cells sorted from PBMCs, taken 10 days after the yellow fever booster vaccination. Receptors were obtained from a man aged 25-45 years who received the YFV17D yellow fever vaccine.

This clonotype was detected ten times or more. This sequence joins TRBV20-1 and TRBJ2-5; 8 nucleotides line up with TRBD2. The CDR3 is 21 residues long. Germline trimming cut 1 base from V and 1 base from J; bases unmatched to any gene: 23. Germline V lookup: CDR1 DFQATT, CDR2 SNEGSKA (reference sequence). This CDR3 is CSARGAPNSGEREDFQETQYF. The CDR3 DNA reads TGCAGTGCTAGAGGGGCCCCGAATAGCGGGGAGCGAGAAGACTTCCAAGAGACCCAGTACTTC.

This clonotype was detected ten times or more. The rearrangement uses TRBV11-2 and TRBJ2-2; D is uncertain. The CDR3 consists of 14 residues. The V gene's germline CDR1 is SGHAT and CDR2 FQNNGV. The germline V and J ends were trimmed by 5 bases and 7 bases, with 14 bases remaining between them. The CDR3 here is CASSTGPLDGELFF. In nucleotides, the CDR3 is TGTGCCAGCAGCACCGGGCCCCTCGACGGGGAGCTGTTTTTT.

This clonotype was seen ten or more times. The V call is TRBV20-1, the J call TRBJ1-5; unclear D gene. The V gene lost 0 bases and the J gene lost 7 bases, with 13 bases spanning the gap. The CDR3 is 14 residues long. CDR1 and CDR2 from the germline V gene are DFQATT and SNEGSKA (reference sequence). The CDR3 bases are TGCAGTGCTAGAGATCGTGGGTTTGGGCAGCCCCAGCATTTT. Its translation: CSARDRGFGQPQHF.

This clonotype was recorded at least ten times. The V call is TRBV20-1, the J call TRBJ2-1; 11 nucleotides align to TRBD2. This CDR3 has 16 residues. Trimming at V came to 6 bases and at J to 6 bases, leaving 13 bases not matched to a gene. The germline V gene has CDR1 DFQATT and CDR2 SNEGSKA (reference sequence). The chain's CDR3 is CSAPKLAGESINEQFF. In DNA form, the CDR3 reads TGCAGTGCGCCCAAACTAGCGGGAGAGTCTATCAATGAGCAGTTCTTC.

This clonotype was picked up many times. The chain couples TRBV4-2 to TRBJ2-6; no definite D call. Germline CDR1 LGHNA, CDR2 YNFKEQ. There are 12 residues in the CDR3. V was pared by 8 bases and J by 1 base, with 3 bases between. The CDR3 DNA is TGTGCCAGCTTATCTGGGGCCAACGTCCTGACTTTC. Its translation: CASLSGANVLTF.

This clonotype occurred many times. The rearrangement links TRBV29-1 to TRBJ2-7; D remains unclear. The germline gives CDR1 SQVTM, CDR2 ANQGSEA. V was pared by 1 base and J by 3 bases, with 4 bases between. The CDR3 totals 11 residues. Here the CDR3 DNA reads TGCAGCGTTGAAGCCGACTACGAGCAGTACTTC. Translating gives CSVEADYEQYF.

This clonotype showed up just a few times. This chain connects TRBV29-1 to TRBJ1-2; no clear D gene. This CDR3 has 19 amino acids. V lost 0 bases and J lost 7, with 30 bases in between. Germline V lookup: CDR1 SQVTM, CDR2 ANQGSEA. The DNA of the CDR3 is TGCAGCGTTGAAGATAACGACCTCTTGACCGTCCACCGACTAAGTGGCTACACCTTC. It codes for CSVEDNDLLTVHRLSGYTF.

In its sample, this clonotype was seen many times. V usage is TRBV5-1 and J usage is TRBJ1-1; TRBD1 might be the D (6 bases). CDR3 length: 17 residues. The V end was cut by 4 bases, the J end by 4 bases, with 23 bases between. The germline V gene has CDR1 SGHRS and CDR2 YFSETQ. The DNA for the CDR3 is TGCGCCAGCAGCCCTCGTTCGGGGGGCGGAGGCGGCACTGAAGCTTTCTTT. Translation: CASSPRSGGGGGTEAFF.

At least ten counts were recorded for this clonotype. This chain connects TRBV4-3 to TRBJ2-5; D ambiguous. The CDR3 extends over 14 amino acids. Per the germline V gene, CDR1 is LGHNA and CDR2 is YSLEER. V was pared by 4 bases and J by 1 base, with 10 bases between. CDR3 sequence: CASSRATAQETQYF. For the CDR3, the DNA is TGCGCCAGCAGCCGAGCCACAGCCCAAGAGACCCAGTACTTC.

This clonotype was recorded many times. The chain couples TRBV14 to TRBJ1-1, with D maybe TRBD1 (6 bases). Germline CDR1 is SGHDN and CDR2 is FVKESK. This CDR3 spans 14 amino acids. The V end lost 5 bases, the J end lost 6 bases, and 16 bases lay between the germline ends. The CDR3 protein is CASSTHRDGPEAFF. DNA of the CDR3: TGTGCCAGCAGCACCCACAGGGACGGGCCTGAAGCTTTCTTT.